Listed below are T cell receptor beta chains from one sample, sequenced in a study of blood T cell repertoires in COVID-19. Produced via immunoSEQ multiplex PCR; TCRdb's table is partial and in-frame only. The table has more than 60,000 clones, over 65% seen once. The sample consisted of peripheral blood. The receptors were gathered from a human donor with acute or convalescent COVID-19. The donor label of this sample is uncertain. CDR3s include the opening cysteine and the closing phenylalanine or tryptophan. A D gene is named only where the DNA matches it firmly. Size is stated for part of the rows, as once, few or many counts, or as a class when the clone is expanded.

>-|TRBV30|TRBD1|TRBJ1-3
TGTGCCTGGCTATACCGGGACAGTCCTACCATATATTTT
CAWLYRDSPTIYF
>few|TRBV6-4|-|TRBJ1-2
TGTGCCAGCAACCTTCCACAGGGTACCGGTGGCTACACCTTC
CASNLPQGTGGYTF
>-|TRBV6-5|TRBD1|TRBJ1-3
TGTGCCAGCGTTGACAGGGTTACTGGAAACACCATATATTTT
CASVDRVTGNTIYF
>-|TRBV18|TRBD2|TRBJ2-2
TGTGCCAGCTCACCATCCCAGCGGGGGGGCACCGGGGAGCTGTTTTTT
CASSPSQRGGTGELFF
>once|TRBV6-1|-|TRBJ1-1
TGTGCCAGCAGTGAGCTAGTTGAAGCTTTCTTT
CASSELVEAFF
>once|TRBV5-1|TRBD1|TRBJ1-4
TGCGCCAGCAGCTACGGACAGGGGGCGATTCCGGGCGAACTGTTTTTT
CASSYGQGAIPGELFF
>once|TRBV6-5|-|TRBJ1-4
TGTGCCAGCAGGAGAGAGGTTGAAAAACTGTTTTTT
CASRREVEKLFF
>-|TRBV7-2|TRBD2|TRBJ2-2
TGTGCCAGCAGCTTCCTAGCGGGAGCGGGGACCGGGGAGCTGTTTTTT
CASSFLAGAGTGELFF
>-|TRBV21-1|-|TRBJ2-2
TGTGCCAGCAGCCCATGGGCCACCGGGGAGCTGTTTTTT
CASSPWATGELFF
>-|TRBV18|TRBD2|TRBJ2-1
TGTGCCAGCTCACCAGATTTCGGGGGGGCCAATGAGCAGTTCTTC
CASSPDFGGANEQFF
>once|TRBV25-1|-|TRBJ2-5
TGTGCCAGCAGCCGCTGGACAGCTCAAGAGACCCAGTACTTC
CASSRWTAQETQYF
>-|TRBV5-1|-|TRBJ2-5
TGCGCCAGCGCCGGCAATCTACAGATACAAGAGACCCAGTACTTC
CASAGNLQIQETQYF
>-|TRBV5-4|TRBD1|TRBJ1-2
TGTGCCAGCAGCTTTCCTCGCCCGACAGGGGGAGACTATGGCTACACCTTC
CASSFPRPTGGDYGYTF
>medium-sized|TRBV6-4|TRBD1|TRBJ1-1
TGTGCCAGCAGGCCGGACAGGGGAAGGGACACTGAAGCTTTCTTT
CASRPDRGRDTEAFF
>-|TRBV3-1/TRBV3-2|TRBD1|TRBJ1-6
TGTGCCAGCAGCCAGTGGGTGTGGAGGGGGCTTGGGAATTCACCCCTCCACTTT
CASSQWVWRGLGNSPLHF
>-|TRBV6-1|-|TRBJ1-5
TGTGCCAGCAGTGAAGTCGCAGGGGTAAATTTAAATCAGCCCCAGCATTTT
CASSEVAGVNLNQPQHF